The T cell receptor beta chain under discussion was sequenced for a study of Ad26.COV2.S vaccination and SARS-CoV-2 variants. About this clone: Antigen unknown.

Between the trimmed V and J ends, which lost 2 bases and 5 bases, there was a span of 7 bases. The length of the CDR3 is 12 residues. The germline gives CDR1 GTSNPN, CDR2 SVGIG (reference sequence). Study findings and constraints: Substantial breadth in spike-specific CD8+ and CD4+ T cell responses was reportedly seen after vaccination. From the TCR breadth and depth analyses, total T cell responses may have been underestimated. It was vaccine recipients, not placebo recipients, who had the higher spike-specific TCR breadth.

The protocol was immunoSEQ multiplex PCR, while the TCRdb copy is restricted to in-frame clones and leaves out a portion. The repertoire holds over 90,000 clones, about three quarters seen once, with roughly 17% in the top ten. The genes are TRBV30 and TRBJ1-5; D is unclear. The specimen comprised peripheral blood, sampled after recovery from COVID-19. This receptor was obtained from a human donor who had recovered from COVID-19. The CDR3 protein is CAWSLLDQPQHF. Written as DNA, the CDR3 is TGTGCCTGGAGTTTATTGGATCAGCCCCAGCATTTT.